Listed below are T cell receptor beta chains from one sample, sequenced in a study of T cell responses to AZD1222 COVID-19 vaccine. Method: immunoSEQ multiplex PCR; TCRdb's copy keeps in-frame clones and lacks some. The sample includes 90,000 to 120,000 clones, around nine tenths seen only once; the top ten take 3% to 3.5%. Specimen: peripheral blood, collected 28 days after the second dose of the MenACWY control vaccine. The receptors come from an adult who received the MenACWY meningococcal vaccine as a control. The CDR3 runs from the conserved cysteine through the conserved F or W. The D gene is left open where the match is weak. Not every row has a clone size; where given, it reads once, few, many or a size class.

D gene	clone size	J gene	V gene	CDR3 protein	CDR3 DNA
-	-	TRBJ1-1	TRBV3-1/TRBV3-2	CASSQGNDGIGAFF	TGTGCCAGCAGCCAAGGGAACGACGGGATCGGGGCTTTCTTT
-	once	TRBJ1-1	TRBV29-1	CSVDRQNTEAFF	TGCAGCGTTGATCGACAGAACACTGAAGCTTTCTTT
TRBD1	-	TRBJ2-7	TRBV6-5	CASSYGERTGGREQYF	TGTGCCAGCAGTTACGGGGAGAGGACAGGGGGTCGAGAGCAGTACTTC
TRBD1	few	TRBJ1-4	TRBV28	CASSHRTGQINEKLFF	TGTGCCAGCAGCCACCGGACAGGCCAAATTAATGAAAAACTGTTTTTT
-	-	TRBJ1-1	TRBV12-3/TRBV12-4	CASSQEQGLGFF	TGTGCCAGCAGCCAGGAACAGGGATTAGGTTTCTTT
-	few	TRBJ2-7	TRBV18	CASPGPYEQYF	TGTGCCAGCCCGGGACCCTACGAGCAGTACTTC
TRBD1	-	TRBJ1-2	TRBV28	CASSTGQRGYGYTF	TGTGCCAGCAGTACGGGACAGAGAGGCTATGGCTACACCTTC
-	once	TRBJ1-4	TRBV27	CASSLGEKLFF	TGTGCCAGCAGTTTGGGCGAAAAACTGTTTTTT
-	medium-sized	TRBJ1-1	TRBV4-1	CASSQKTGETEAFF	TGCGCCAGCAGCCAGAAGACAGGAGAGACTGAAGCTTTCTTT
-	-	TRBJ1-3	TRBV4-2	CASSQDSAGRTNTIYF	TGTGCCAGCAGCCAAGATTCCGCAGGGCGGACAAACACCATATATTTT
-	-	TRBJ1-2	TRBV3-1/TRBV3-2	CASRPTDTYGYTF	TGTGCCAGCAGGCCCACAGATACCTATGGCTACACCTTC
TRBD2	-	TRBJ2-7	TRBV6-5	CASRIGGNAYYEQYF	TGTGCCAGCAGAATCGGGGGGAACGCCTACTACGAGCAGTACTTC
TRBD1	once	TRBJ1-4	TRBV28	CASSPGGTGIGKLFF	TGTGCCAGCAGCCCAGGAGGGACAGGGATCGGAAAACTGTTTTTT